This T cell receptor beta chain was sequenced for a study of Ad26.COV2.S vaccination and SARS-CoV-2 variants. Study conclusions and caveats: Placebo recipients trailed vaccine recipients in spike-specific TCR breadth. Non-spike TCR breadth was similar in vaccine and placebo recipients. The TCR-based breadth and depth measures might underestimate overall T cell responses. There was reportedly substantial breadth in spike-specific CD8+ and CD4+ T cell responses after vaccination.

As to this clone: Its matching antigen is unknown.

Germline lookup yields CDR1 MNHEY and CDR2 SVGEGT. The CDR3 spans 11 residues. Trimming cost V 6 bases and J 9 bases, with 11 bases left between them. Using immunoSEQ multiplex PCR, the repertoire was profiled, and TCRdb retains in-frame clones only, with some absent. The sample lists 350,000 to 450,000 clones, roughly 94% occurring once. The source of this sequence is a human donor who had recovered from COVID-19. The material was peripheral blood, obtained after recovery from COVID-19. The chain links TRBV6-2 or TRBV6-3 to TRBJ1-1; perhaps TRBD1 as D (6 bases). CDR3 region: CASSIGQQAFF. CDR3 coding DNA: TGTGCCAGCAGCATCGGACAGCAAGCTTTCTTT.